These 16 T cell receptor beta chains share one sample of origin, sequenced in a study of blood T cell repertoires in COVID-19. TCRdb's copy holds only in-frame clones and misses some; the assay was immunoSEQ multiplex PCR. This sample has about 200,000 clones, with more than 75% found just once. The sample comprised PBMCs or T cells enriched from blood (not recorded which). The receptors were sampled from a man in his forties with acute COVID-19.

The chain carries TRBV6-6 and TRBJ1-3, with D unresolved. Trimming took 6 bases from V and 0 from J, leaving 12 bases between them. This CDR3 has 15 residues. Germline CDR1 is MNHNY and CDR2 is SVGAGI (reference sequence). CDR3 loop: CASRLTGGSGNTIYF. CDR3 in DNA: TGTGCCAGCAGATTAACCGGTGGCTCTGGAAACACCATATATTTT.

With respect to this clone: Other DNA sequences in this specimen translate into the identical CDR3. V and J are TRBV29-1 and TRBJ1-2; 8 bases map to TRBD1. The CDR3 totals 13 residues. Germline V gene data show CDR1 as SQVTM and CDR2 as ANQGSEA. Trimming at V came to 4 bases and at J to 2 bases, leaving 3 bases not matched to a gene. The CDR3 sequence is CSVVRQGNYGYTF. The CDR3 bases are TGCAGCGTTGTTAGACAGGGGAACTATGGCTACACCTTC.

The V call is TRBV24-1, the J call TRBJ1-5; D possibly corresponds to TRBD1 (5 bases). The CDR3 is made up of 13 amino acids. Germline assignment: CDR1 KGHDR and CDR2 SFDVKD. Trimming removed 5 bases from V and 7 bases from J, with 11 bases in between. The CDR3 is CATSGTQTQPQHF. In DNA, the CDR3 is TGTGCCACCAGTGGGACACAGACCCAGCCCCAGCATTTT.

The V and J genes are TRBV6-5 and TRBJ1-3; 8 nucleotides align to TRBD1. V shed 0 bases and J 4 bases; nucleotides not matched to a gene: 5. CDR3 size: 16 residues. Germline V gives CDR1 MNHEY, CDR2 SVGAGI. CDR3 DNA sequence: TGTGCCAGCAGTTACTCAGTGACAGGGGACGGAAACACCATATATTTT. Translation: CASSYSVTGDGNTIYF.

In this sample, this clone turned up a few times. The DNA of the CDR3 is TGCGCCAGCAGCTTGCAGGGGGCGGTTGATGGCTACACCTTC. Translated, it gives CASSLQGAVDGYTF. The chain is built from TRBV5-1 and TRBJ1-2; 8 bases match TRBD1. The trim removed 1 base at V and 6 bases at J, leaving 5 bases unmatched. CDR1 is SGHRS, CDR2 YFSETQ, per germline. This CDR3 has 14 residues.

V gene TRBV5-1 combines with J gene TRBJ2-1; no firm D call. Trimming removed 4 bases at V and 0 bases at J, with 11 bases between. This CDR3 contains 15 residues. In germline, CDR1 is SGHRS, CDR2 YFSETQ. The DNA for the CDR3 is TGCGCCAGCAGCACAGTAGAGAACTCCTACAATGAGCAGTTCTTC. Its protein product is CASSTVENSYNEQFF.

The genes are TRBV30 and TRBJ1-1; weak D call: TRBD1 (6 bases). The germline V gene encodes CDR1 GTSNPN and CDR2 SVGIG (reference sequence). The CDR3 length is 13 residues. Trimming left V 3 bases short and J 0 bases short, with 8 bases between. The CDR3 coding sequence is TGTGCCTGGAGCGGACAGCTGAACACTGAAGCTTTCTTT. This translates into CAWSGQLNTEAFF.

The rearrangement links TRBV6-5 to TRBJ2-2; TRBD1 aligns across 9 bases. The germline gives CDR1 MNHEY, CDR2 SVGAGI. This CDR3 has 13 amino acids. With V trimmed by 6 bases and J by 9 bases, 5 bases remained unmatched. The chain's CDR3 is CASRGTGSRELFF. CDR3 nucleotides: TGTGCCAGCAGGGGGACAGGGAGTAGGGAGCTGTTTTTT.

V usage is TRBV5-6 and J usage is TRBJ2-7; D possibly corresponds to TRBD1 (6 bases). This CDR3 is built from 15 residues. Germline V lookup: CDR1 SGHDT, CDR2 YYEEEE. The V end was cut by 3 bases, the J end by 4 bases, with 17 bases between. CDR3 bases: TGTGCCAGCAGCTCGGACAGCCAAATTGATTACGAGCAGTACTTC. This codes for CASSSDSQIDYEQYF. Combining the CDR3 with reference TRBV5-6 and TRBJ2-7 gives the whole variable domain DAGVTQSPTHLIKTRGQQVTLRCSPKSGHDTVSWYQQALGQGPQFIFQYYEEEERQRGNFPDRFSGHQFPNYSSELNVNALLLGDSALYLCASSSDSQIDYEQYFGPGTRLTVT.

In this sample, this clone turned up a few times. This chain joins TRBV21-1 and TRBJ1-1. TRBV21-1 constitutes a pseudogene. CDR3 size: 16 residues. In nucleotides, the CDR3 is TGTGCCAGCAGCAAAGCCGGGAATCCCAAAGGCACTGAAGCTTTCTTT. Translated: CASSKAGNPKGTEAFF.

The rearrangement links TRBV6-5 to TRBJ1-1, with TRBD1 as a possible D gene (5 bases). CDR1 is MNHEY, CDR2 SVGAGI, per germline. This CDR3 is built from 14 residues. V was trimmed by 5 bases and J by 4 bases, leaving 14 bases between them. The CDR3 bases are TGTGCCAGCAGTCCCGAAATAAGGGGCACTGAAGCTTTCTTT. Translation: CASSPEIRGTEAFF.

The CDR3 reads CASSVGTGGGTGELFF. Here the CDR3 DNA reads TGTGCCAGCAGCGTAGGGACAGGGGGAGGTACCGGGGAGCTGTTTTTT. The V and J genes are TRBV9 and TRBJ2-2; 10 bases fit TRBD1. The V and J ends lost 0 bases and 5 bases, in that order; junction bases with no gene match: 4. CDR1 is SGDLS, CDR2 YYNGEE, per germline. This CDR3 region has 16 residues.

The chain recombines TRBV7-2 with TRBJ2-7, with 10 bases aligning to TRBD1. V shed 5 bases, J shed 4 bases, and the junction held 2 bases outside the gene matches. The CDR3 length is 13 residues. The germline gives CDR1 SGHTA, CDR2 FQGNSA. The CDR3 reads CASSGTGVYEQYF. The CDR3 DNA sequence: TGTGCCAGCAGCGGGACAGGGGTATACGAGCAGTACTTC.

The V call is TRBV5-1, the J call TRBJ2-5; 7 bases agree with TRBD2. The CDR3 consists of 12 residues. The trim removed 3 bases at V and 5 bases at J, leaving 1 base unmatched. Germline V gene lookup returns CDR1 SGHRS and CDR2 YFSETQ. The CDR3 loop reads CASSSGGETQYF. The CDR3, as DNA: TGCGCCAGCAGCTCGGGAGGCGAGACCCAGTACTTC. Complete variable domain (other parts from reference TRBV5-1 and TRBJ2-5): KAGVTQTPRYLIKTRGQQVTLSCSPISGHRSVSWYQQTPGQGLQFLFEYFSETQRNKGNFPGRFSGRQFSNSRSEMNVSTLELGDSALYLCASSSGGETQYFGPGTRLLVL.

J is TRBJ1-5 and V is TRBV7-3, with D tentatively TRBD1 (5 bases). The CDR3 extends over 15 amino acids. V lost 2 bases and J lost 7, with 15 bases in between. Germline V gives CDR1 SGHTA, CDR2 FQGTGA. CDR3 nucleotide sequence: TGTGCCAGCAGCTTATGCTCGCAGGGTCGGCAGCCCCAGCATTTT. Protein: CASSLCSQGRQPQHF.

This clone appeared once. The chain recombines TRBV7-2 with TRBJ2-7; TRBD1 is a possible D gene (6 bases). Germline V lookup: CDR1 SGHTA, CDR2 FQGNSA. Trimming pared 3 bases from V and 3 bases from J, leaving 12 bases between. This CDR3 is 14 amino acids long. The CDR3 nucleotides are TGTGCCAGCAGCTTGGACAGCCAGAACTACGAGCAGTACTTC. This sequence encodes CASSLDSQNYEQYF.